These 22 T cell receptor beta chains were all obtained from the same sample, sequenced in a study of blood T cells in healthy people across ages. Using a J-beta primer mix together with a sample-barcoded 5' primer, a second PCR was run for roughly 7 to 12 cycles. TCRdb ran MiXCR on the 5' RACE reads and lists one entry per CDR3 protein. The table lists about 830,000 distinct CDR3 sequences, around 62% of them singletons. What was sequenced was blood. All receptors derive from a man aged 25 to 45 in good health.

This clonotype was detected only once. The chain combines TRBV12-3 or TRBV12-4 with TRBJ2-6; D is unresolved. Trimming removed 5 bases at V and 0 bases at J, with 11 bases between. The CDR3 is 16 residues long. CDR3 loop: CASSPDTFSGANVLTF. CDR3 bases: TGTGCCAGCAGTCCCGATACCTTCTCTGGGGCCAACGTCCTGACTTTC.

This clonotype was observed a handful of times. The chain recombines TRBV3-1 with TRBJ2-7; perhaps TRBD2 as D (6 bases). The germline V gene encodes CDR1 LGHDT and CDR2 YNNKEL (reference sequence). This CDR3 has 15 amino acids. V lost 5 bases and J lost 0, with 14 bases in between. The CDR3 sequence is CASSYPGLRSYEQYF. CDR3 nucleotides: TGTGCCAGCAGCTATCCAGGACTACGCTCCTACGAGCAGTACTTC.

This clonotype was detected only a few times. This chain links TRBV12-3 or TRBV12-4 with TRBJ2-7; D not resolved. This CDR3 has 14 residues. Trimming pared 0 bases from V and 7 bases from J, leaving 13 bases between. The CDR3 sequence is CASSLALGPVEQYF. The CDR3 bases are TGTGCCAGCAGTTTAGCGCTAGGGCCAGTAGAGCAGTACTTC.

The chain combines TRBV27 with TRBJ2-4; TRBD2 matches at 7 bases. The better agreement between TRBJ2-7 and the DNA end casts doubt on the J call. The CDR3 spans 13 residues. The germline V gene encodes CDR1 MNHEY and CDR2 SMNVEV (reference sequence). For the CDR3, the DNA is TGTGCCATATCTCGGTACGCGGGGGACGAGCAGTACTTC. Amino acids: CAISRYAGDEQYF.

The V call is TRBV6-5, the J call TRBJ2-3; TRBD2 matches 10 bases. V dropped 4 bases and J dropped 0; count of bases not matched to a gene: 10. Germline V gene data show CDR1 as MNHEY and CDR2 as SVGAGI. This CDR3 has 18 residues. The DNA for the CDR3 is TGTGCCAGCAGTTCTTCTAGCGGGGGTTATTCTAGCACAGATACGCAGTATTTT. This sequence encodes CASSSSSGGYSSTDTQYF.

This rearrangement joins TRBV10-3 to TRBJ2-5; D may be TRBD2 (7 bases). The end of the DNA fits TRBJ2-7 better, so the J call may be wrong. The CDR3 consists of 14 residues. Germline values: CDR1 ENHRY, CDR2 SYGVKD. In DNA, the CDR3 is TGTGCCATCAGTGGCTACAGGGAGGGTGACGAGCAGTACTTC. It yields the protein CAISGYREGDEQYF.

The chain couples TRBV20-1 to TRBJ2-3; tentative D call: TRBD2 (7 bases). Germline CDR1 reads DFQATT; CDR2 reads SNEGSKA (reference sequence). Deletions cut 6 bases from V and 2 bases from J, with 18 bases between. CDR3 length: 15 amino acids. The CDR3 DNA follows: TGCAGTGCGTTTGAAGGGGGGGGCCTCACAGATACGCAGTATTTT. Amino acid sequence: CSAFEGGGLTDTQYF.

V usage is TRBV11-2 and J usage is TRBJ2-1, with D tentatively TRBD2 (5 bases). V dropped 1 base and J dropped 6 bases, with 13 bases sitting between them. Per the germline V gene, CDR1 is SGHAT and CDR2 is FQNNGV. This CDR3 is built from 15 residues. CDR3 amino acids: CASSLVERKRNEQFF. CDR3 bases: TGTGCCAGCAGCTTAGTCGAGCGGAAACGCAATGAGCAGTTCTTC.

The chain couples TRBV10-3 to TRBJ1-2; 9 positions match TRBD1. CDR1 ENHRY and CDR2 SYGVKD come from the germline V gene. V lost 4 bases, J lost 4 bases, and 10 bases stayed unmatched. The CDR3 runs to 16 residues. For the CDR3, the DNA is TGTGCCATCAGTGCGGGACAGGGAAAGTCCGGCTATGGCTACACCTTC. This translates into CAISAGQGKSGYGYTF.

The chain employs TRBV28 and TRBJ2-5, with 15 bases matching TRBD2. Germline V CDR1 and CDR2: MDHEN, SYDVKM. V was pared by 5 bases and J by 3 bases, with 13 bases of the junction left unmatched. There are 19 residues in the CDR3. The CDR3 nucleotides are TGTGCCAGCAGTCCCCCCGGACTAGCGGGGGGGTCGGGTGAAGAGACCCAGTACTTC. As protein: CASSPPGLAGGSGEETQYF. The whole variable domain, filled in from reference TRBV28 and TRBJ2-5, reads DVKVTQSSRYLVKRTGEKVFLECVQDMDHENMFWYRQDPGLGLRLIYFSYDVKMKEKGDIPEGYSVSREKKERFSLILESASTNQTSMYLCASSPPGLAGGSGEETQYFGPGTRLLVL.

The chain carries TRBV28 and TRBJ2-1; weak D call: TRBD1 (7 bases). The germline V gene has CDR1 MDHEN and CDR2 SYDVKM. The V gene lost 7 bases and the J gene lost 8 bases, with 18 bases spanning the gap. The CDR3 extends over 14 amino acids. Here the CDR3 reads CASNSGQEGYEQFF. Here the CDR3 DNA reads TGTGCCAGCAACTCCGGACAGGAGGGATATGAGCAGTTCTTC.

CDR3 bases: TGTGCCAGCAGCTCTGTGACAGGTTACACAGATACGCAGTATTTT. Protein: CASSSVTGYTDTQYF. The chain is built from TRBV11-1 and TRBJ2-3; weak D call: TRBD1 (6 bases). The CDR3 sequence is 15 residues long. V was trimmed by 4 bases and J by 2 bases, leaving 13 bases between them. CDR1 and CDR2 from the germline V gene are SGHAT and FQDESV (reference sequence).

This chain connects TRBV10-3 to TRBJ2-1; possibly TRBD1 for D (6 bases). The CDR3 extends over 14 amino acids. CDR1 and CDR2 (germline): ENHRY, SYGVKD. Between the trimmed V and J ends, which lost 10 bases and 0 bases, there was a span of 13 bases. The CDR3 DNA follows: TGTGCCACACGGGGACAAGGCTCCTACAATGAGCAGTTCTTC. Amino acid sequence: CATRGQGSYNEQFF.

The V call is TRBV9, the J call TRBJ1-2, with a weak D call TRBD1 (6 bases). The V gene's germline CDR1 is SGDLS and CDR2 YYNGEE. The CDR3 spans 15 residues. V gave up 4 bases and J gave up 5 bases, with 18 bases separating them. The CDR3 DNA follows: TGTGCCAGCAGCCCAGAGCTACAGGGAGGGTATGGCTACACCTTC. This encodes CASSPELQGGYGYTF.

The chain uses TRBV5-1 and TRBJ2-1; D unresolved. Trimming took 4 bases from V and 8 from J, leaving 16 bases between them. The V gene's germline CDR1 is SGHRS and CDR2 YFSETQ. CDR3 length: 14 residues. CDR3 nucleotide sequence: TGCGCCAGCAGCCGAGATCTTCCTGGCGATGAGCAGTTCTTC. Protein product: CASSRDLPGDEQFF.

In this sample, this clonotype turned up a few times. This sequence joins TRBV4-1 and TRBJ2-5, with D unclear. Trimming removed 0 bases at V and 1 base at J, with 9 bases between. CDR1 MGHRA and CDR2 YSYEKL come from the germline V gene. There are 15 residues in the CDR3. This CDR3 is CASSQDDDSQETQYF. The CDR3 DNA reads as TGCGCCAGCAGCCAAGATGATGACTCCCAAGAGACCCAGTACTTC.

The J gene is TRBJ2-6, the V gene TRBV10-3; TRBD2 matches 9 bases. Per germline, CDR1 ENHRY and CDR2 SYGVKD. This CDR3 region has 15 residues. J was trimmed by 4 bases and V by 8 bases; bases with no gene match: 6. CDR3 in DNA: TGTGCCATCTATCCAGGACTAGCGGGGGCCAACGTCCTGACTTTC. Translated, it gives CAIYPGLAGANVLTF.

This rearrangement joins TRBV4-3 to TRBJ2-7; D perhaps matches TRBD1 (6 bases). The germline CDR1 and CDR2 sequences are LGHNA and YSLEER. This CDR3 has 15 amino acids. With 0 bases removed from V and 6 bases from J, the gap between germline ends came to 15 bases. CDR3 bases: TGCGCCAGCAGCCAAGATCCTCGACAGGACTTCGAGCAGTACTTC. This gives the protein CASSQDPRQDFEQYF.

The rearrangement joins TRBV4-2 to TRBJ2-5; D gene ambiguous. Trimming took off 3 bases at V and 1 base at J, with 12 bases between the two ends. CDR3 length equals 15 residues. The germline V gene has CDR1 LGHNA and CDR2 YNFKEQ. The CDR3 reads CASSHSARVQETQYF. The DNA of the CDR3 is TGTGCCAGCAGCCATAGTGCTCGGGTCCAAGAGACCCAGTACTTC.

The CDR3 region is CASSGLGSYEQYF. For the CDR3, the DNA is TGTGCCAGCTCAGGACTGGGCTCCTACGAGCAGTACTTC. This chain joins TRBV9 and TRBJ2-7; TRBD2 is a possible D gene (5 bases). This CDR3 is 13 amino acids long. Looked up from germline, CDR1 is SGDLS and CDR2 is YYNGEE. Trimming removed 7 bases at V and 0 bases at J, with 11 bases between.

This clonotype was seen only once. This chain connects TRBV5-1 to TRBJ2-1; 13 positions match TRBD2. V gave up 2 bases and J gave up 6 bases; unmatched junction bases: 5. Germline CDR1 is SGHRS and CDR2 is YFSETQ. The CDR3 covers 16 residues. Written as DNA, the CDR3 is TGCGCCAGCAGCTTAAGGACTAGCGGGGGACTCAATGAGCAGTTCTTC. Translation gives CASSLRTSGGLNEQFF.

J is TRBJ1-4 and V is TRBV14; D gene uncertain. Trimming cost V 1 base and J 2 bases, with 8 bases left between them. This CDR3 comprises 15 residues. Germline lookup yields CDR1 SGHDN and CDR2 FVKESK. The CDR3 protein is CASSQAPRTNEKLFF. DNA for the CDR3: TGTGCCAGCAGCCAAGCCCCGAGGACTAATGAAAAACTGTTTTTT.